This TCR beta chain was identified during a study of beta chain features in type 1 diabetes. What was sequenced were expressed TCRB transcripts, since all of the isolated RNA had been reverse transcribed. Data came from immunoSEQ multiplex PCR; TCRdb stores just in-frame clones and leaves some out. The sample holds about 400,000 clones; roughly 12% are singletons and the top ten take around 0.02%. Study findings and constraints: PCR might favor shorter templates, but any such skew would affect patients and controls equally. Researchers report that Type 1 diabetes patients had moderately but significantly shorter TCRB CDR3s across all four CD4+ subsets. Healthy donors had naive, central memory and Treg TCRB repertoires that appeared less similar than those seen among patients.

In regard to this clone: Its specificity is not known.

Per the germline V gene, CDR1 is MNHNY and CDR2 is SVGAGI (reference sequence). V lost 6 bases, J lost 6 bases, and 9 bases lay in between. This CDR3 is built from 11 residues. Every donor had blood drawn once into heparin, around 120 mL on average. The chain uses TRBV6-6 and TRBJ2-7; D perhaps matches TRBD1 (5 bases). This clonotype originated in a man younger than 35 in good health. The sample taken for sequencing was naive CD4+ T cells from blood. CDR3 nucleotide sequence: TGTGCCAGCAGCCAGGGTCTCGAGCAGTACTTC. Translation: CASSQGLEQYF.